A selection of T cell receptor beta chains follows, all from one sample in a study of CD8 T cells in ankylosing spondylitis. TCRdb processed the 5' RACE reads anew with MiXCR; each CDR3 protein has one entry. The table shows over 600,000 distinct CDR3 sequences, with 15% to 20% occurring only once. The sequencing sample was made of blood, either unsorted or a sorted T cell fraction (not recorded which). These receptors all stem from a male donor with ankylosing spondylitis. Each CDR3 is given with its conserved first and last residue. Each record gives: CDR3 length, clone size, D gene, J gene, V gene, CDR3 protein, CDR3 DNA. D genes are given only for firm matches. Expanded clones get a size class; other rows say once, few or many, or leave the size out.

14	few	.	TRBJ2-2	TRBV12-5	CASGLGLDTGELFF	TGTGCTAGTGGTTTAGGCCTGGACACCGGGGAGCTGTTTTTT
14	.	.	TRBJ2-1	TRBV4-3	CASSQVVGYNEQFF	TGCGCCAGCAGCCAAGTGGTCGGGTACAATGAGCAGTTCTTC
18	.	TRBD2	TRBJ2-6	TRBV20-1	CSARDHLAGGHGANVLTF	TGCAGTGCTAGAGACCACCTAGCGGGGGGGCATGGGGCCAACGTCCTGACTTTC
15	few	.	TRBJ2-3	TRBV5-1	CASSRIYDNTDTQYF	TGCGCCAGCTCCCGGATCTACGACAACACAGATACGCAGTATTTT
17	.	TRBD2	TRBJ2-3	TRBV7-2	CASSLAGTSGRVDTQYF	TGTGCCAGCAGCTTAGCAGGGACTAGCGGGAGGGTAGATACGCAGTATTTT
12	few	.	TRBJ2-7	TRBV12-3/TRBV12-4	CASSLGVWEQYF	TGTGCCAGCAGTTTAGGAGTGTGGGAGCAGTACTTC
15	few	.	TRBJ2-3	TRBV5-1	CASSFGRKGTDTQYF	TGCGCCAGCAGCTTCGGCAGGAAGGGGACAGATACGCAGTATTTT
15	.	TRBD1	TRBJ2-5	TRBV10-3	CAISDGTGLLKTQYF	TGTGCCATCAGTGATGGGACAGGGCTCCTAAAGACCCAGTACTTC
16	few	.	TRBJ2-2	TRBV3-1	CASSPPGTTNTGELFF	TGTGCCAGCAGCCCCCCTGGAACAACGAACACCGGGGAGCTGTTTTTT
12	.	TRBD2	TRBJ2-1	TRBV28	CASSLLLAGKFF	TGTGCCAGCAGTTTGTTACTAGCGGGAAAGTTCTTC
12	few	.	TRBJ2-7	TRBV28	CASSLFPSEQYF	TGTGCCAGCAGTTTATTCCCCAGCGAGCAGTACTTC
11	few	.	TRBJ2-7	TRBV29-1	CSVAFSYEQYF	TGCAGCGTTGCATTCTCCTACGAGCAGTACTTC
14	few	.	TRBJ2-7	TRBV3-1	CASSSTAQASEQYF	TGTGCCAGCAGCTCCACAGCACAGGCCAGCGAGCAGTACTTC
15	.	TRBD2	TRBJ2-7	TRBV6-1	CASSGVTSGAYEQYF	TGTGCCAGCAGCGGTGTTACTAGCGGAGCCTACGAGCAGTACTTC
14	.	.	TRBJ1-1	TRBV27	CASSGGGFGAEAFF	TGTGCCAGCAGTGGGGGCGGGTTTGGCGCTGAAGCTTTCTTT
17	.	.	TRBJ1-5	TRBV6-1	CASSPRGVEYSNQPQHF	TGTGCCAGCAGTCCTAGGGGGGTAGAGTATAGCAATCAGCCCCAGCATTTT
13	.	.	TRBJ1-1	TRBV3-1	CASREFLNTEAFF	TGTGCCAGCCGGGAGTTTTTGAACACTGAAGCTTTCTTT
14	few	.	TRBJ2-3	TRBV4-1	CASSQGDSTDTQYF	TGCGCCAGCAGCCAAGGTGATAGCACAGATACGCAGTATTTT
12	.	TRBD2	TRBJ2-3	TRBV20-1	CSARAAGVTQYF	TGCAGTGCTAGAGCAGCGGGAGTTACGCAGTATTTT
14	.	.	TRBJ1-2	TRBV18	CASSPEGAGNGYTF	TGTGCCAGCTCACCAGAGGGCGCTGGGAATGGCTACACCTTC
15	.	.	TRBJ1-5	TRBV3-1	CASSQGGGGIEPQHF	TGTGCCAGCAGCCAAGGAGGTGGGGGTATCGAGCCCCAGCATTTT
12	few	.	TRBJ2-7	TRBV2	CASSYGLYEQYF	TGTGCCAGCAGTTACGGACTATACGAGCAGTACTTC
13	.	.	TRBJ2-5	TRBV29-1	CSVVPSRQETQYF	TGCAGCGTTGTGCCCTCCCGTCAGGAGACCCAGTACTTC
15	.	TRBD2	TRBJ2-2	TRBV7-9	CASSVLAGGTGELFF	TGTGCCAGCAGCGTTCTAGCGGGAGGAACCGGGGAGCTGTTTTTT
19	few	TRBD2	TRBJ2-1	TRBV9	CASSGRAGTSGFSYNEQFF	TGTGCCAGCAGCGGACGAGCCGGGACTAGCGGTTTCTCCTACAATGAGCAGTTCTTC
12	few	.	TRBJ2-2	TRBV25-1	CAIQVYTGELFF	TGTGCCATCCAAGTTTACACCGGGGAGCTGTTTTTT
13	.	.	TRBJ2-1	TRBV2	CASRPEWGNEQFF	TGTGCCAGCAGGCCCGAGTGGGGTAATGAGCAGTTCTTC
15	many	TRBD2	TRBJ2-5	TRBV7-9	CASSPATSGIETQYF	TGTGCCAGCAGTCCCGCGACTAGCGGGATTGAGACCCAGTACTTC
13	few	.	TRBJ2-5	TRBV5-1	CASSLTPGETQYF	TGCGCCAGCAGCTTGACCCCAGGGGAGACCCAGTACTTC
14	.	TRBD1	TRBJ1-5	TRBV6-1	CASSEGQYNQPQHF	TGTGCCAGCAGTGAGGGACAGTACAATCAGCCCCAGCATTTT
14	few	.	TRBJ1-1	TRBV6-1	CASSEGRGRTEAFF	TGTGCCAGCAGTGAAGGACGGGGGAGAACTGAAGCTTTCTTT
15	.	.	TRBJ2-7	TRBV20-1	CSARGLAGRTYEQYF	TGCAGTGCTAGAGGACTCGCGGGACGGACCTACGAGCAGTACTTC
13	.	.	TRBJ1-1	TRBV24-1	CATSDLEKGEAFF	TGTGCCACCAGTGATTTGGAGAAAGGTGAAGCTTTCTTT
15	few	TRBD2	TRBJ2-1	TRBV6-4	CASRATSGTYNEQFF	TGTGCCAGCAGAGCAACTAGCGGTACCTACAATGAGCAGTTCTTC
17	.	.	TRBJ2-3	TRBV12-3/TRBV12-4	CASSLGRFVGVTDTQYF	TGTGCCAGCAGTCTAGGGAGATTCGTGGGGGTCACAGATACGCAGTATTTT
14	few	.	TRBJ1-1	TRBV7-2	CASSDHPGLVGAFF	TGTGCCAGCAGCGACCACCCCGGCCTGGTCGGAGCTTTCTTT
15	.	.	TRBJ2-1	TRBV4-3	CASSQGRAGYNEQFF	TGCGCCAGCAGCCAAGGTCGGGCCGGCTACAATGAGCAGTTCTTC
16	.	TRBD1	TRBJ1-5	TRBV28	CASSLRTGVSNQPQHF	TGTGCCAGCAGTTTACGGACAGGGGTGAGCAATCAGCCCCAGCATTTT